One sample yielded the 28 T cell receptor beta chains listed below, sequenced in a study of T cell responses to AZD1222 COVID-19 vaccine. Data came from immunoSEQ multiplex PCR; TCRdb stores just in-frame clones and leaves some out. The sample shows under 130,000 clones, around 94% of them seen only once. The material was peripheral blood, obtained on day 0 of AZD1222 vaccination. All receptors derive from an adult in good health.

This clone was detected only a few times. The chain employs TRBV11-2 and TRBJ1-5; D not certain. The CDR3 length is 13 residues. CDR1 and CDR2 (germline): SGHAT, FQNNGV. V lost 4 bases and J lost 7, with 11 bases in between. Here the CDR3 DNA reads TGTGCCAGCAGCTCCGAGCTGAGGCAGCCCCAGCATTTT. This gives the protein CASSSELRQPQHF.

The rearrangement links TRBV7-8 to TRBJ1-5; D not resolved. Trimming pared 5 bases from V and 9 bases from J, leaving 14 bases between. The CDR3 sequence is 13 residues long. The V gene's germline CDR1 is SGHVS and CDR2 FQNEAQ. The CDR3 bases are TGTGCCAGCAGCAAAGGGTTGCAAGGGCCCCAGCATTTT. It translates to CASSKGLQGPQHF.

In nucleotides, the CDR3 is TGTGCCAGTAGTCCACGACTAGCGGCCCCCTCGGAGACCCAGTACTTC. The encoded protein is CASSPRLAAPSETQYF. The V call is TRBV19, the J call TRBJ2-5; 9 bases line up with TRBD2. Germline trimming cut 5 bases from V and 5 bases from J; bases unmatched to any gene: 12. CDR1 LNHDA and CDR2 SQIVND come from the germline V gene (reference sequence). CDR3 length: 16 amino acids.

In DNA form, the CDR3 reads TGTGCCAGCAGCCAGGGGTCGCAGGGGGCCTACAATGAGCAGTTCTTC. Residues: CASSQGSQGAYNEQFF. The V call is TRBV7-2, the J call TRBJ2-1, with 7 bases lining up with TRBD1. Per the germline V gene, CDR1 is SGHTA and CDR2 is FQGNSA. The CDR3 length is 16 residues. Trimming removed 5 bases from V and 2 bases from J; junction bases left unmatched: 9.

This clone was seen a single time. The chain is built from TRBV28 and TRBJ2-1; 9 bases are shared with TRBD2. The ends lost 3 bases at V and 7 bases at J; junction bases unmatched: 4. Per the germline V gene, CDR1 is MDHEN and CDR2 is SYDVKM. This CDR3 is 14 amino acids long. CDR3 sequence: CASSLLREGNEQFF. The CDR3 DNA reads TGTGCCAGCAGTTTGCTGCGGGAGGGTAATGAGCAGTTCTTC.

The chain carries TRBV28 and TRBJ1-3; a possible D gene is TRBD1 (5 bases). V was shortened by 2 bases and J by 0 bases, with 11 bases between the two germline ends. The germline V gene encodes CDR1 MDHEN and CDR2 SYDVKM. The CDR3 is 16 residues long. Written as DNA, the CDR3 is TGTGCCAGCAGTTTACTTGGGGGGACCTCTGGAAACACCATATATTTT. It specifies CASSLLGGTSGNTIYF.

The V gene is TRBV18, the J gene TRBJ1-2, with D perhaps matching TRBD1 (5 bases). This CDR3 is built from 12 residues. Germline CDR1 is KGHSH and CDR2 is LQKENI. V lost 6 bases and J 4 bases, leaving 9 bases between the germline ends. The CDR3 sequence: CASSTQGYGYTF. Here the CDR3 DNA reads TGTGCCAGCTCTACCCAGGGCTATGGCTACACCTTC.

V and J are TRBV29-1 and TRBJ2-4; 9 bases match TRBD2. V lost 4 bases, J lost 3 bases, and 19 bases stayed unmatched. This CDR3 is built from 19 residues. Germline CDR1 reads SQVTM; CDR2 reads ANQGSEA. CDR3 nucleotides: TGCAGCGTTGGACTAGCGGTCGGTGGCACCGGGATGAGCAAAAACATTCAGTACTTC. Protein product: CSVGLAVGGTGMSKNIQYF.

This rearrangement joins TRBV7-6 to TRBJ1-2; D perhaps matches TRBD1 (5 bases). From germline, CDR1 is SGHVS and CDR2 FNYEAQ. The V and J ends lost 1 base and 1 base respectively, with 7 bases between them. The CDR3 is 14 residues long. CDR3 bases: TGTGCCAGCAGCTTAGGGGGGGTTAACTATGGCTACACCTTC. Residues: CASSLGGVNYGYTF.

DNA for the CDR3: TGTGCCAGCAGCGCTGAAGCCAAAAACATTCAGTACTTC. Translated: CASSAEAKNIQYF. This sequence joins TRBV5-4 and TRBJ2-4; D gene uncertain. This CDR3 has 13 amino acids. Germline V gene lookup returns CDR1 SGHNT and CDR2 YYREEE (reference sequence). Trimming took off 4 bases at V and 0 bases at J, with 5 bases between the two ends.

The rearrangement uses TRBV30 and TRBJ1-2; a weak D match, TRBD1 (5 bases). The germline CDR1 and CDR2 sequences are GTSNPN and SVGIG (reference sequence). This CDR3 contains 13 residues. CDR3 DNA sequence: TGTGCTGGGAAGCTGACAGCTCTCTATGGCTACACCTTC. It yields the protein CAGKLTALYGYTF.

The chain joins TRBV19 to TRBJ1-1; D unclear. This CDR3 comprises 12 residues. The V gene lost 6 bases and the J gene lost 5 bases, with 10 bases spanning the gap. Germline loops: CDR1 LNHDA, CDR2 SQIVND (reference sequence). The CDR3 DNA follows: TGTGCCAGTAGATCCATTGGGACTGAAGCTTTCTTT. This sequence encodes CASRSIGTEAFF.

As to this clone: The same CDR3 can be traced to other DNA sequences in this sample. The chain links TRBV18 to TRBJ1-1, with a possible D match to TRBD1 (6 bases). The CDR3 is made up of 14 amino acids. Per germline, CDR1 KGHSH and CDR2 LQKENI. Trimming took off 4 bases at V and 1 base at J, with 10 bases between the two ends. The CDR3 nucleotides read TGTGCCAGCTCACAACAGGGAGCGAACACTGAAGCTTTCTTT. This translates into CASSQQGANTEAFF.

The sample holds one count of this clone. The rearrangement links TRBV18 to TRBJ2-7; D is perhaps TRBD2 (6 bases). V was pared by 0 bases and J by 1 base, with 7 bases between. CDR1 is KGHSH and CDR2 is LQKENI in the germline V gene. The CDR3 is 14 amino acids. CDR3 bases: TGTGCCAGCTCACCACCGGGGAGGTCCTACGAGCAGTACTTC. Residues: CASSPPGRSYEQYF.

J is TRBJ1-1 and V is TRBV6-2 or TRBV6-3; D unclear. CDR1 MNHEY and CDR2 SVGEGT come from the germline V gene. The V end was cut by 3 bases, the J end by 7 bases, with 6 bases between. CDR3 length: 11 amino acids. The CDR3 loop is CASSYRGEAFF. CDR3 sequence (DNA): TGTGCCAGCAGTTATCGGGGTGAAGCTTTCTTT.

The chain carries TRBV9 and TRBJ1-2, with 7 bases fitting TRBD1. The length of the CDR3 is 13 residues. Germline CDR1 is SGDLS and CDR2 is YYNGEE. V lost 4 bases to trimming and J lost 7 bases; unmatched junction nucleotides: 7. CDR3 DNA: TGTGCCAGCAGCAACCGGGACAGACGTGGCTACACCTTC. As protein: CASSNRDRRGYTF.

Comments on this clone: The same CDR3 can be traced to other DNA sequences in this sample. The chain joins TRBV6-9 to TRBJ1-1, with D unclear. The CDR3 sequence is 16 residues long. The V gene lost 2 bases and the J gene lost 5 bases, with 18 bases spanning the gap. Germline CDR1 reads MNHGY; CDR2 reads SVAAGI. The CDR3 loop is CASSYHRPDGNTEAFF. The CDR3 nucleotides read TGTGCCAGCAGTTATCATCGACCGGACGGGAATACTGAAGCTTTCTTT.

The chain has TRBV5-1 and TRBJ2-5; 10 bases are a match to TRBD1. The CDR3 is 17 residues long. Germline V gene lookup returns CDR1 SGHRS and CDR2 YFSETQ. V gave up 7 bases and J gave up 3 bases; unmatched junction bases: 15. Here the CDR3 DNA reads TGCGCCAGCCGACCCGTGTGGACAGGGGGGTTAGAAGAGACCCAGTACTTC. Amino acids: CASRPVWTGGLEETQYF.

The chain uses TRBV18 and TRBJ2-7; TRBD1 matches 7 bases. In germline, CDR1 is KGHSH, CDR2 LQKENI. Losses at the gene ends were 1 base for V and 5 bases for J; bases not matched to a gene: 8. The CDR3 contains 15 residues. In DNA, the CDR3 is TGTGCCAGCTCACCACGGACAGGCGTAGGTGACGAGCAGTACTTC. Its translation: CASSPRTGVGDEQYF. Combining the CDR3 with reference TRBV18 and TRBJ2-7 gives the whole variable domain NAGVMQNPRHLVRRRGQEARLRCSPMKGHSHVYWYRQLPEEGLKFMVYLQKENIIDESGMPKERFSAEFPKEGPSILRIQQVVRGDSAAYFCASSPRTGVGDEQYFGPGTRLTVT.

The V call is TRBV3-1 (or the pseudogene TRBV3-2), the J call TRBJ1-1; D is undetermined. CDR1 is LGHDT, CDR2 YNNKEL, per germline (reference sequence). V was shortened by 2 bases and J by 5 bases, with 15 bases between the two germline ends. The CDR3 extends over 15 amino acids. The CDR3 region is CASSQTGSIATEAFF. The CDR3 DNA is TGTGCCAGCAGCCAAACCGGGAGTATTGCGACTGAAGCTTTCTTT.

The rearrangement joins TRBV5-4 to TRBJ2-3; 12 bases map to TRBD2. Germline V gene data show CDR1 as SGHNT and CDR2 as YYREEE (reference sequence). This CDR3 is built from 16 residues. V dropped 3 bases and J dropped 6; count of bases not matched to a gene: 8. For the CDR3, the DNA is TGTGCCAGCAGCTGGACTAGCGGGGATCAGGAGGATACGCAGTATTTT. It specifies CASSWTSGDQEDTQYF.

V and J are TRBV6-1 and TRBJ2-5; 7 positions match TRBD2. The CDR3 runs to 17 residues. CDR1 MNHNS and CDR2 SASEGT come from the germline V gene. V lost 0 bases to trimming and J lost 4 bases; unmatched junction nucleotides: 11. In DNA, the CDR3 is TGTGCCAGCAGTGAAGCGCTGATGGGGGGGAGTGGAGAGACCCAGTACTTC. Encoded protein: CASSEALMGGSGETQYF.

CDR3 coding DNA: TGTGCCAGCAGTGAAGGAGAGGGGGAAGGCACTGAAGCTTTCTTT. As protein: CASSEGEGEGTEAFF. This rearrangement joins TRBV6-1 to TRBJ1-1; D possibly corresponds to TRBD1 (6 bases). The CDR3 is made up of 15 amino acids. The V end was cut by 1 base, the J end by 4 bases, with 13 bases between. The germline V gene encodes CDR1 MNHNS and CDR2 SASEGT.

J is TRBJ1-2 and V is TRBV19; no definite D call. Germline V CDR1 and CDR2: LNHDA, SQIVND (reference sequence). The CDR3 consists of 13 residues. The V end lost 7 bases, the J end lost 5 bases, and 14 bases lay between the germline ends. CDR3 amino acids: CASTEWSTYGYTF. CDR3 bases: TGTGCCAGTACCGAGTGGAGTACATATGGCTACACCTTC.

This clone has just one count. The V gene is TRBV7-9, the J gene TRBJ2-3; possibly TRBD2 for D (7 bases). The CDR3 is 15 residues long. Per the germline V gene, CDR1 is SEHNR and CDR2 is FQNEAQ (reference sequence). V lost 7 bases to trimming and J lost 5 bases, with 19 bases between them. The CDR3: CASTYEGGPGDTQYF. Here the CDR3 DNA reads TGTGCCAGCACCTACGAGGGGGGGCCCGGAGATACGCAGTATTTT. Based on the CDR3 plus reference TRBV7-9 and TRBJ2-3, the full variable domain is DTGVSQNPRHKITKRGQNVTFRCDPISEHNRLYWYRQTLGQGPEFLTYFQNEAQLEKSRLLSDRFSAERPKGSFSTLEIQRTEQGDSAMYLCASTYEGGPGDTQYFGPGTRLTVL.

The chain links TRBV3-1 (or the pseudogene TRBV3-2) to TRBJ2-1; no firm D call. CDR1 and CDR2 (germline): LGHDT, YNNKEL (reference sequence). The CDR3 sequence is 13 residues long. V was cut by 2 bases and J by 8 bases, with 10 bases left in between. The CDR3 nucleotides are TGTGCCAGCAGCCAACTAGAAGGCGATGAGCAGTTCTTC. Protein sequence: CASSQLEGDEQFF.

The V and J genes are TRBV6-5 and TRBJ1-2; TRBD1 aligns across 8 bases. The CDR3 runs to 15 residues. Per the germline V gene, CDR1 is MNHEY and CDR2 is SVGAGI. The J segment lost 6 bases and the V segment lost 7 bases, leaving 13 bases of the junction unmatched. The CDR3: CASIKRTGPLDGYTF. The CDR3, as DNA: TGTGCCAGCATCAAACGGACAGGGCCTTTGGATGGCTACACCTTC.

The chain has TRBV3-1 (or the pseudogene TRBV3-2) and TRBJ2-2; no firm D call. The CDR3 sequence is 13 residues long. Looked up from germline, CDR1 is LGHDT and CDR2 is YNNKEL (reference sequence). V lost 4 bases and J lost 9, with 12 bases in between. CDR3 protein: CASSPFVDRELFF. In DNA form, the CDR3 reads TGTGCCAGCAGCCCTTTTGTTGACAGGGAGCTGTTTTTT.